The TCR beta chain under discussion was sequenced for a study of blood T cell repertoires in COVID-19. The study drew participants aged about 18 to 90 years from roughly 25 US areas. Donors of Cohort 3 who recovered were those that had two negative PCRs, clearance, or symptom resolution. Clones were sequenced by immunoSEQ multiplex PCR, and TCRdb holds only the in-frame ones, with some missing. Here the sample spans roughly 130,000 clones, roughly four fifths being singletons. The origin of this receptor is a man aged 45-65 years who had recovered from COVID-19. The specimen sequenced was PBMCs or T cells enriched from blood (not recorded which).

Here the CDR3 reads CASSLATGLYTEAFF. In nucleotides, the CDR3 is TGTGCCAGCAGTTTAGCAACAGGGTTGTATACTGAAGCTTTCTTT. V and J are TRBV28 and TRBJ1-1, with TRBD1 as a possible D gene (6 bases). The CDR3 loop spans 15 amino acids. With 2 bases removed from V and 5 bases from J, the gap between germline ends came to 15 bases. Germline CDR1 reads MDHEN; CDR2 reads SYDVKM.